This T cell receptor (beta chain) was sequenced for a study of regulatory T cells in long-lasting Graves disease. Investigators prepared the TCR beta libraries by applying iRepertoire HTBI primers and Arm-PCR of CDR3 regions. Via MiXCR, TCRdb re-called the multiplex PCR reads, giving one row per CDR3 protein. The data show around 470,000 distinct CDR3 sequences, with 14% seen just once and approximately 17% held by the top ten. Time point of the sample: newly diagnosed GD, antithyroid drugs for less than 3 months. PBMC RNA served as the TCR library source. The study, taken as a whole, reports: Reduced TCR diversity was observed in persistent Graves' patients versus newly diagnosed patients.

This clonotype showed up many times. Its antigen is not identified. These data also formed part of another study, on T cells in Graves' hyperthyroidism and ophthalmopathy. From that report: Blood shared most expanded thyroid clonotypes above 0.001.

This sequence was found in a woman aged 45-59 years with Graves disease. Sequencing used peripheral blood mononuclear cells (PBMCs), obtained at new diagnosis, from a patient treated with antithyroid drugs.

The CDR3 DNA reads as TGTGCCAGCAGCCCGTCACAGAGCTCCTACGAGCAGTACTTC. Its protein product is CASSPSQSSYEQYF. V gene TRBV11-2 combines with J gene TRBJ2-7; D is unresolved. Germline lookup yields CDR1 SGHAT and CDR2 FQNNGV. The germline V and J ends were trimmed by 5 bases and 0 bases, with 11 bases remaining between them. The CDR3 runs 14 residues.